The clone carrying this T cell receptor beta chain has ten or more counts. TCRdb used MiXCR to reprocess the 5' RACE reads, holding one entry per CDR3 protein. The sample shows over 40,000 distinct CDR3 sequences, about a fifth of them seen only once. Treg sorting used a CD4+CD25+CD127-/low gate. Sequences were obtained from Tregs sorted from a lymph node. This sequence originates from a female donor with breast cancer.

CDR3 region: CSAPRRGSQPQHF. CDR3 DNA sequence: TGCAGTGCTCCCCGCCGGGGTAGTCAGCCCCAGCATTTT. This rearrangement joins TRBV20-1 to TRBJ1-5; D uncertain. V was clipped by 5 bases and J by 6 bases, with 14 bases between them. The CDR3 sequence is 13 residues long. In germline, CDR1 is DFQATT, CDR2 SNEGSKA (reference sequence).